The entry below gives a single T cell receptor (beta chain) sequence along with its context. Trimming stripped 0 bases from V and 3 bases from J, with 9 bases between. The CDR3 has 15 amino acids. Germline V gene lookup returns CDR1 LGHDT and CDR2 YNNKEL (reference sequence). TCRdb called the RT-PCR reads again in MiXCR, with one record for every CDR3 protein. The sample has about 700,000 distinct CDR3 sequences, approximately 14% seen once. This clonotype was obtained from a female donor in good health, serving as a healthy control. The rearrangement links TRBV3-1 to TRBJ2-1; D is unclear. Sequences were obtained from memory CD4+ T cells from blood. CDR3 nucleotide sequence: TGTGCCAGCAGCCAAGAATTGGGGTACTACAATGAGCAGTTCTTC. It translates to CASSQELGYYNEQFF.